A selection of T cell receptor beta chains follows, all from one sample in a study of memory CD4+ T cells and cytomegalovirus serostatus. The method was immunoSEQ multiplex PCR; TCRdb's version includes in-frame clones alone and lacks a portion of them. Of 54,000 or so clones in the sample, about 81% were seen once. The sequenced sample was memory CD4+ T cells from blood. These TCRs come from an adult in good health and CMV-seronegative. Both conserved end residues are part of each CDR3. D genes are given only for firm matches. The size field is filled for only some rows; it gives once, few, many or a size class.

CASSNRDRNNQLGNTIYF,TRBV5-6,TRBD1,.
CAIHNDSPYEQYF,TRBV6-6,.,.
CASSFNGKPQHF,TRBV28,.,.
CASSPRGQSGTDTQYF,TRBV18,.,.
CASSPVDLDRDQETQYF,TRBV27,TRBD1,.
CARGQGARETQYF,TRBV25-1,TRBD1,.
CASTPPNGLKLNTEAFF,TRBV9,.,.
CASSPTRGSVNTQYF,TRBV11-2,.,.
CASSLGTSGPEQYF,TRBV18,TRBD2,.
CASSFTRDYEQYF,TRBV11-2,.,.
CASSLIAGNNNEQFF,TRBV5-1,TRBD2,.
CASSYRVLSSYNEQFF,TRBV6-5,.,.
CASRDRRNTEAFF,TRBV6-5,TRBD1,once
CASATPGGLEQFF,TRBV2,.,few